Listed below are T cell receptor beta chains from one sample, sequenced in a study of blood T cell repertoires in COVID-19. The table came from immunoSEQ multiplex PCR; TCRdb's copy has only in-frame clones and leaves some out. The sample has more than 30,000 clones, 88% seen once; the top ten hold about 25%. The sample was peripheral blood. These TCRs come from a woman of 80 years or more with active or convalescent COVID-19. Both conserved end residues are part of each CDR3. Each record gives: clone size, V gene, D gene, J gene, CDR3 protein, CDR3 DNA. The D gene is left open where the match is weak. Where a row states a size, it is once, few, many or the class of an expanded clone; other rows omit it.

.,TRBV6-5,TRBD1,TRBJ1-2,CASSYTPGTGSGYTF,TGTGCCAGCAGTTACACACCCGGGACAGGGAGCGGCTACACCTTC
.,TRBV28,.,TRBJ1-1,CASSLFGRAGGTEAFF,TGTGCCAGCAGTTTATTCGGCAGGGCGGGGGGTACTGAAGCTTTCTTT
.,TRBV20-1,.,TRBJ2-3,CSASGATDTQYF,TGCAGTGCTAGTGGCGCCACAGATACGCAGTATTTT
.,TRBV9,TRBD1,TRBJ1-6,CASSPRTGTGWTPLHF,TGTGCCAGCAGCCCTCGGACGGGGACAGGGTGGACACCCCTCCACTTT
.,TRBV5-1,TRBD1,TRBJ1-3,CASSLGSGGENTIYF,TGCGCCAGCAGCTTGGGTTCAGGGGGCGAAAACACCATATATTTT
.,TRBV6-5,TRBD1,TRBJ1-1,CASRQGTYTEAFF,TGTGCCAGCAGACAGGGGACTTACACTGAAGCTTTCTTT
.,TRBV14,TRBD2,TRBJ2-7,CASSHDAGGPRLEQYF,TGTGCCAGCAGCCATGACGCGGGGGGCCCCAGGCTCGAGCAGTACTTC
few,TRBV6-1,TRBD1,TRBJ1-2,CASSEGFSQGYYGYTF,TGTGCCAGCAGTGAAGGATTCTCACAGGGGTACTATGGCTACACCTTC
.,TRBV6-4,.,TRBJ1-6,CARNRADALPPLHF,TGTGCCAGAAACAGGGCGGACGCTTTGCCACCCCTCCACTTT
.,TRBV27,TRBD1,TRBJ2-1,CASSFLVPGQGTVGFF,TGTGCCAGCAGTTTCCTAGTCCCGGGACAGGGCACCGTGGGGTTCTTC
.,TRBV28,.,TRBJ1-5,CASSLWAAVGNQPQHF,TGTGCCAGCAGTTTATGGGCGGCCGTGGGCAATCAGCCCCAGCATTTT
.,TRBV2,.,TRBJ2-3,CASSLAGATDTQYF,TGTGCCAGCAGCCTAGCAGGGGCTACAGATACGCAGTATTTT
.,TRBV7-2,.,TRBJ1-2,CASSLVAGAATNYGYTF,TGTGCCAGCAGCTTAGTTGCAGGGGCCGCAACCAACTATGGCTACACCTTC
.,TRBV2,TRBD2,TRBJ2-3,CASSARTSGRDTQYF,TGTGCCAGCAGTGCTAGGACTAGCGGCCGAGATACGCAGTATTTT
.,TRBV18,.,TRBJ2-5,CASSPDGGTQYF,TGTGCCAGCTCACCGGACGGGGGGACCCAGTACTTC
.,TRBV6-1,.,TRBJ2-1,CASSVGALESSYNEQFF,TGTGCCAGCAGTGTTGGGGCCCTGGAGAGCTCCTACAATGAGCAGTTCTTC
once,TRBV10-3,TRBD1,TRBJ2-7,CAISGQGFGYEQYF,TGTGCCATCAGTGGACAGGGCTTTGGGTACGAGCAGTACTTC
.,TRBV19,.,TRBJ1-5,CASSIELYQPQHF,TGTGCCAGTAGTATAGAACTCTATCAGCCCCAGCATTTT
.,TRBV30,.,TRBJ2-5,CAWSVTKETQYF,TGTGCCTGGAGTGTGACTAAGGAGACCCAGTACTTC
once,TRBV18,.,TRBJ1-5,CASSGQYDQPQHF,TGTGCCAGCTCAGGGCAATACGATCAGCCCCAGCATTTT
.,TRBV2,.,TRBJ1-3,CASSGGYADGNTIYF,TGTGCCAGCAGTGGCGGATACGCCGATGGAAACACCATATATTTT
.,TRBV6-2/TRBV6-3,.,TRBJ2-3,CASSYVVGGVTTDTQYF,TGTGCCAGCAGTTACGTCGTCGGCGGGGTGACCACAGATACGCAGTATTTT
.,TRBV25-1,.,TRBJ1-1,CASKRADTLNTEAFF,TGTGCCAGCAAACGTGCCGACACTTTGAACACTGAAGCTTTCTTT
.,TRBV19,TRBD1,TRBJ1-2,CASSRDSVNYGYTF,TGTGCCAGTAGTAGGGACAGCGTTAACTATGGCTACACCTTC
.,TRBV13,.,TRBJ1-2,CASSSGRMGGYTF,TGTGCCAGCAGCTCAGGGAGAATGGGCGGCTACACCTTC
.,TRBV5-1,.,TRBJ2-6,CASSPGSGANVLTF,TGCGCCAGCTCCCCCGGCTCTGGGGCCAACGTCCTGACTTTC
.,TRBV7-9,.,TRBJ1-2,CASGYRDGYTF,TGTGCCAGCGGATACAGGGATGGCTACACCTTC
once,TRBV7-9,.,TRBJ1-6,CASSQGQSSYNSPLHF,TGTGCCAGCAGCCAAGGACAGAGCTCCTATAATTCACCCCTCCACTTT
.,TRBV6-6,TRBD1,TRBJ2-2,CASSPDRVSTGELFF,TGTGCCAGCAGTCCCGACAGGGTTAGCACCGGGGAGCTGTTTTTT
.,TRBV11-3,.,TRBJ1-3,CASSPCCGSGNTIYF,TGTGCCAGCAGCCCGTGTTGCGGGTCGGGAAACACCATATATTTT
.,TRBV5-4,.,TRBJ1-1,CASSLVRGATEAFF,TGTGCCAGCAGCTTGGTGCGGGGGGCTACTGAAGCTTTCTTT
.,TRBV7-9,TRBD1,TRBJ1-6,CASSLALTGPNSPLHF,TGTGCCAGCAGCTTAGCGTTGACAGGGCCTAATTCACCCCTCCACTTT
.,TRBV19,TRBD1,TRBJ2-7,CASSIGTGKEEQYF,TGTGCCAGTAGTATTGGGACAGGGAAGGAAGAGCAGTACTTC
.,TRBV2,TRBD2,TRBJ2-3,CASSDSLAGGTQYF,TGTGCCAGCAGTGATTCCCTAGCGGGGGGTACGCAGTATTTT
.,TRBV5-1,.,TRBJ1-1,CASSLARGEAFF,TGCGCCAGCAGCTTGGCCCGTGGCGAAGCTTTCTTT
.,TRBV5-1,.,TRBJ1-1,CASSFIAGLENTEAFF,TGCGCCAGCAGCTTCATCGCAGGTCTCGAGAACACTGAAGCTTTCTTT
.,TRBV2,.,TRBJ2-3,CASSKGRTSSTDTQYF,TGTGCCAGCAGTAAGGGGAGGACCTCCAGCACAGATACGCAGTATTTT
.,TRBV28,TRBD1,TRBJ2-1,CASSESSWTGGIGGPKQFF,TGTGCCAGCAGTGAGAGTTCTTGGACAGGGGGAATCGGGGGACCCAAACAGTTCTTC
.,TRBV7-2,TRBD1,TRBJ1-1,CATRSGTGSLRQAFF,TGTGCCACTAGATCCGGGACAGGGTCCCTTCGGCAAGCTTTCTTT
.,TRBV7-9,.,TRBJ1-1,CASSQQGPNTEAFF,TGTGCCAGCAGCCAACAGGGACCGAACACTGAAGCTTTCTTT
.,TRBV5-1,TRBD1,TRBJ2-1,CASSSPTGLNEQFF,TGCGCCAGCAGCTCGCCGACAGGGTTGAATGAGCAGTTCTTC
.,TRBV4-1,TRBD1,TRBJ1-3,CASSQWGLLDRGPGNTIYF,TGCGCCAGCAGCCAATGGGGTCTGTTAGACAGGGGGCCTGGAAACACCATATATTTT
.,TRBV11-2,.,TRBJ2-3,CASSLGPGLTTDTQYF,TGTGCCAGCAGCTTAGGCCCAGGCCTAACCACAGATACGCAGTATTTT
.,TRBV5-1,.,TRBJ1-2,CASSYRLSDGYTF,TGCGCCAGCAGCTACAGGCTTTCAGATGGCTACACCTTC
.,TRBV10-3,TRBD2,TRBJ2-5,CAISGPTSGGQETQYF,TGTGCCATCAGTGGCCCGACTAGCGGGGGCCAGGAGACCCAGTACTTC
.,TRBV15,.,TRBJ1-6,CATSREGQGSPLHF,TGTGCCACCAGCAGAGAGGGGCAGGGGTCACCCCTCCACTTT
.,TRBV19,TRBD2,TRBJ2-3,CASSTSLYPSGDTQYF,TGTGCCAGTAGTACCTCCCTCTATCCTAGCGGAGATACGCAGTATTTT
.,TRBV11-2,TRBD1,TRBJ1-3,CASSSIRDRGAQNTIYF,TGTGCCAGCAGCTCCATCCGGGACAGGGGGGCGCAGAACACCATATATTTT
.,TRBV10-3,TRBD2,TRBJ2-3,CAISGTSGTSTDTQYF,TGTGCCATCAGTGGGACTAGCGGGACTTCCACAGATACGCAGTATTTT
.,TRBV20-1,.,TRBJ1-2,CSASKGGDYGYTF,TGCAGTGCTAGTAAGGGGGGGGACTATGGCTACACCTTC